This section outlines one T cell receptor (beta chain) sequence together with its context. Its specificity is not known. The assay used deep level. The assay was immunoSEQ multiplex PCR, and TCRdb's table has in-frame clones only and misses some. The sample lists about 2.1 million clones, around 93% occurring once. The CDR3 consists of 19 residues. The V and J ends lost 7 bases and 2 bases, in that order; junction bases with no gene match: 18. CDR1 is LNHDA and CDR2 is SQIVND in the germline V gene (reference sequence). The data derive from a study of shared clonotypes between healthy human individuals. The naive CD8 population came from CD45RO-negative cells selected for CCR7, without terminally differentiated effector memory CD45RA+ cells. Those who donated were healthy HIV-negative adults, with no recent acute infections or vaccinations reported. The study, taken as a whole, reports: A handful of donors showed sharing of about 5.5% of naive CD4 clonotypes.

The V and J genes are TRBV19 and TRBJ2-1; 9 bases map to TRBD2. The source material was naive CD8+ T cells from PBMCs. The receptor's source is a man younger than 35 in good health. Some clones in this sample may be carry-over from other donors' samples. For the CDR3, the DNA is TGTGCCAGTATCCAGCGGGCTCCTGGGCGGGAGGGCCCCTACAATGAGCAGTTCTTC. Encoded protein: CASIQRAPGREGPYNEQFF.